A single sample is the source of the 29 T cell receptor beta chains below, sequenced in a study of blood T cell repertoires in COVID-19. Only in-frame clones appear in the TCRdb table, and some are missing; sequencing was by immunoSEQ multiplex PCR. The sample records a few hundred thousand clones, roughly 90% being singletons. Sequencing was done on a sample of PBMCs or T cells enriched from blood (not recorded which). Source of these receptors: a woman in her 30s who had recovered from COVID-19.

The rearrangement joins TRBV28 to TRBJ1-4; D is unclear. The germline gives CDR1 MDHEN, CDR2 SYDVKM. The CDR3 totals 13 residues. The V and J ends lost 8 bases and 0 bases respectively, with 7 bases between them. DNA of the CDR3: TGTGCCAGCCCGGGAACAACTAATGAAAAACTGTTTTTT. Protein sequence: CASPGTTNEKLFF.

The V call is TRBV28, the J call TRBJ1-5; 10 bases align to TRBD1. V was pared by 8 bases and J by 2 bases, with 15 bases of the junction left unmatched. The germline CDR1 and CDR2 sequences are MDHEN and SYDVKM. The CDR3 is 18 residues long. DNA of the CDR3: TGTGCCAGCCGATACTCCGGGACAGGGGTCGTCGGCAATCAGCCCCAGCATTTT. It yields the protein CASRYSGTGVVGNQPQHF.

This chain's CDR3 is CASSPGTGDNYGYTF. The CDR3 bases are TGTGCCAGCTCACCGGGGACAGGGGATAACTATGGCTACACCTTC. V usage is TRBV18 and J usage is TRBJ1-2, with 10 bases that match TRBD1. Trimming at V came to 3 bases and at J to 1 base, leaving 2 bases not matched to a gene. Germline loops: CDR1 KGHSH, CDR2 LQKENI. CDR3 size: 15 residues.

The V and J genes are TRBV28 and TRBJ1-5; D may be TRBD1 (5 bases). The CDR3 contains 12 residues. Germline CDR1 reads MDHEN; CDR2 reads SYDVKM. V lost 8 bases and J 6 bases, leaving 11 bases between the germline ends. The CDR3 coding sequence is TGTGCCAGCTACACCCAGGGTCAGCCCCAGCATTTT. It encodes CASYTQGQPQHF.

Details on this clone: The identical CDR3 is also encoded by other nucleotide sequences in the sample. CDR3 loop: CASSFGLAAYEQYF. CDR3 DNA sequence: TGTGCCAGCAGCTTTGGACTAGCTGCCTACGAGCAGTACTTC. This chain joins TRBV7-2 and TRBJ2-7, with 8 bases lining up with TRBD2. Germline CDR1 reads SGHTA; CDR2 reads FQGNSA. This CDR3 comprises 14 residues. J gave up 2 bases and V 3 bases, and 3 bases lay outside the gene matches.

The chain has TRBV7-2 and TRBJ1-1, with no clear D. Germline assignment: CDR1 SGHTA and CDR2 FQGNSA. CDR3 length: 13 amino acids. Between the trimmed V and J ends, which lost 5 bases and 1 base, there was a span of 8 bases. The CDR3 nucleotides are TGTGCCAGCAGCACACAGCCGAACACTGAAGCTTTCTTT. It yields the protein CASSTQPNTEAFF.

The gene calls are TRBV28 and TRBJ1-2; D is possibly TRBD1 (5 bases). V was trimmed by 1 base and J by 1 base, leaving 7 bases between them. Germline V gene lookup returns CDR1 MDHEN and CDR2 SYDVKM. This CDR3 has 14 amino acids. In DNA form, the CDR3 reads TGTGCCAGCAGTTTATACGGGGGTAACTATGGCTACACCTTC. Translated: CASSLYGGNYGYTF.

V usage is TRBV24-1 and J usage is TRBJ1-5; a weak D match, TRBD1 (5 bases). The CDR3 loop spans 14 amino acids. Trimming cost V 3 bases and J 3 bases, with 8 bases left between them. Germline CDR1 and CDR2: KGHDR and SFDVKD. The chain's CDR3 is CATSDTRVNQPQHF. The CDR3 DNA reads TGTGCCACCAGTGATACCAGGGTCAATCAGCCCCAGCATTTT.

The CDR3: CASRTGSSSNQPQHF. The CDR3 coding sequence is TGTGCCAGCAGGACAGGGAGTTCCAGCAATCAGCCCCAGCATTTT. This rearrangement joins TRBV28 to TRBJ1-5; 7 nucleotides align to TRBD1. J was trimmed by 1 base and V by 6 bases; bases with no gene match: 6. This CDR3 spans 15 amino acids. In germline, CDR1 is MDHEN, CDR2 SYDVKM.

V gene TRBV18 combines with J gene TRBJ2-1; 8 bases agree with TRBD2. The CDR3 runs 13 residues. CDR1 is KGHSH, CDR2 LQKENI, per germline. The V and J ends lost 3 bases and 7 bases, in that order; junction bases with no gene match: 2. The CDR3: CASSPGGGNEQFF. The CDR3 DNA is TGTGCCAGCTCACCGGGCGGGGGGAATGAGCAGTTCTTC.

V and J are TRBV7-9 and TRBJ1-5; unclear D gene. Trimming left V 1 base short and J 6 bases short, with 10 bases between. Germline V CDR1 and CDR2: SEHNR, FQNEAQ (reference sequence). The CDR3 runs to 14 residues. This CDR3 reads CASSLGEGTQPQHF. The CDR3 coding sequence is TGTGCCAGCAGCTTAGGCGAGGGAACTCAGCCCCAGCATTTT.

This rearrangement joins TRBV28 to TRBJ2-1; 12 nucleotides agree with TRBD2. Germline V gene lookup returns CDR1 MDHEN and CDR2 SYDVKM. After removal of 5 bases from V and 10 bases from J, the junction contained 9 bases not matched to a gene. The CDR3 contains 15 residues. CDR3 loop: CASSPQGLAGGEQFF. The DNA for the CDR3 is TGTGCCAGCAGTCCTCAGGGGCTAGCGGGAGGGGAGCAGTTCTTC.

This clone is a singleton in its sample. This rearrangement joins TRBV28 to TRBJ1-3; no clear D gene. Germline-derived CDR1 and CDR2 are MDHEN and SYDVKM. The CDR3 length is 15 residues. Trimming stripped 5 bases from V and 3 bases from J, with 14 bases between. CDR3 nucleotides: TGTGCCAGCAGTCCCCCCAGGAACCATGGAAACACCATATATTTT. It encodes CASSPPRNHGNTIYF.

The chain employs TRBV28 and TRBJ1-4; D remains unclear. Germline V gives CDR1 MDHEN, CDR2 SYDVKM. This CDR3 region has 12 residues. V was cut by 5 bases and J by 7 bases, with 8 bases left in between. This CDR3 is CASSPFVEKLFF. The CDR3 DNA is TGTGCCAGCAGTCCATTTGTTGAAAAACTGTTTTTT.

This chain uses TRBV7-2 with TRBJ1-6; no reliable D call. CDR1 SGHTA and CDR2 FQGNSA come from the germline V gene. The CDR3 is 15 residues long. V lost 5 bases and J lost 6, with 14 bases in between. The CDR3 loop is CASSLTTTANSPLHF. Here the CDR3 DNA reads TGTGCCAGCAGCCTTACGACAACCGCTAATTCACCCCTCCACTTT.

The chain carries TRBV4-1 and TRBJ2-7, with unresolved D. V was clipped by 1 base and J by 4 bases, with 8 bases between them. Germline CDR1 and CDR2: MGHRA and YSYEKL. The CDR3 is 13 residues long. CDR3 loop: CASSQGRSYEQYF. CDR3 DNA: TGCGCCAGCAGCCAAGGACGGAGTTACGAGCAGTACTTC.

The chain recombines TRBV6-5 with TRBJ2-7; possibly TRBD2 for D (6 bases). This CDR3 spans 12 amino acids. V dropped 6 bases and J dropped 6 bases, with 12 bases sitting between them. Germline CDR1 reads MNHEY; CDR2 reads SVGAGI. The CDR3 nucleotides read TGTGCCAGCAGCGCGTACGGGGGCGAGCAGTACTTC. Its protein product is CASSAYGGEQYF.

V and J are TRBV5-4 and TRBJ1-1; a weak D match, TRBD1 (6 bases). CDR3 size: 15 residues. Trimming shortened V by 4 bases and J by 0 bases, and 13 bases separated the two germline ends. Germline V gene data show CDR1 as SGHNT and CDR2 as YYREEE (reference sequence). CDR3 protein: CASSRKTGLNTEAFF. The CDR3 DNA reads TGTGCCAGCAGCCGAAAGACAGGACTGAACACTGAAGCTTTCTTT.

The chain links TRBV4-1 to TRBJ2-3, with D possibly TRBD2 on 5 matching bases. Germline CDR1 MGHRA, CDR2 YSYEKL. Between the trimmed V and J ends, which lost 3 bases and 2 bases, there was a span of 15 bases. The CDR3 has 16 amino acids. DNA of the CDR3: TGCGCCAGCAGCCAGGGGTTCGCGGGCATCACAGATACGCAGTATTTT. It specifies CASSQGFAGITDTQYF.

The J gene is TRBJ2-7, the V gene TRBV18; 7 bases align to TRBD1. In germline, CDR1 is KGHSH, CDR2 LQKENI. Losses at the gene ends were 4 bases for V and 3 bases for J; bases not matched to a gene: 6. The CDR3 length is 14 residues. The CDR3 nucleotides are TGTGCCAGCTCACTGGGGACAGACTTCTACGAGCAGTACTTC. Translation: CASSLGTDFYEQYF.

This clone showed up just once. The chain employs TRBV19 and TRBJ1-1; TRBD1 is a possible D gene (5 bases). This CDR3 region has 17 residues. Trimming left V 8 bases short and J 4 bases short, with 26 bases between. Per germline, CDR1 LNHDA and CDR2 SQIVND (reference sequence). The CDR3 nucleotides are TGTGCCAGTGATAACTCAGGGCCTTTTGGGGGGGGCACTGAAGCTTTCTTT. Translated: CASDNSGPFGGGTEAFF.

The chain is built from TRBV7-2 and TRBJ2-3; 10 bases line up with TRBD2. CDR1 is SGHTA and CDR2 is FQGNSA in the germline V gene. The CDR3 has 16 amino acids. J was trimmed by 2 bases and V by 6 bases; bases with no gene match: 8. This CDR3 reads CASRFVAGGPTDTQYF. The DNA of the CDR3 is TGTGCCAGCAGATTTGTAGCGGGGGGACCCACAGATACGCAGTATTTT. Complete variable domain (other parts from reference TRBV7-2 and TRBJ2-3): GAGVSQSPSNKVTEKGKDVELRCDPISGHTALYWYRQSLGQGLEFLIYFQGNSAPDKSGLPSDRFSAERTGGSVSTLTIQRTQQEDSAVYLCASRFVAGGPTDTQYFGPGTRLTVL.

The chain links TRBV7-9 to TRBJ1-6; the D gene is possibly TRBD1 (5 bases). Germline V gene data show CDR1 as SEHNR and CDR2 as FQNEAQ (reference sequence). The V and J ends lost 5 bases and 8 bases respectively, with 10 bases between them. There are 13 residues in the CDR3. CDR3 protein: CASSPGGDSPLHF. DNA of the CDR3: TGTGCCAGCAGCCCCGGGGGGGATTCACCCCTCCACTTT.

This chain connects TRBV3-1 (or the pseudogene TRBV3-2) to TRBJ2-5; D gene unclear. The V end was cut by 7 bases, the J end by 4 bases, with 19 bases between. The CDR3 length is 15 residues. In germline, CDR1 is LGHDT, CDR2 YNNKEL (reference sequence). The CDR3 sequence is CASTQQHVSRETQYF. CDR3 DNA sequence: TGTGCCAGCACACAACAACATGTGTCTAGAGAGACCCAGTACTTC.

The rearrangement links TRBV4-2 to TRBJ1-2; 12 bases align to TRBD1. The V segment lost 1 base and the J segment 4 bases; nucleotides outside the gene matches: 7. Germline assignment: CDR1 LGHNA and CDR2 YNFKEQ. CDR3 size: 17 residues. The chain's CDR3 is CASSQAGTGGIGYGYTF. CDR3 DNA sequence: TGTGCCAGCAGCCAAGCCGGGACAGGGGGCATCGGCTATGGCTACACCTTC.

This clone was observed a single time. The CDR3 spells CASSLDLGAGTF. The CDR3 DNA reads TGTGCCAGCAGCTTAGATTTGGGGGCCGGCACCTTC. The rearrangement joins TRBV11-2 to TRBJ1-2; D possibly corresponds to TRBD1 (6 bases). The CDR3 runs to 12 residues. V lost 0 bases and J lost 13, with 12 bases in between. Germline V lookup: CDR1 SGHAT, CDR2 FQNNGV.

The J gene is TRBJ2-3, the V gene TRBV4-2; D may be TRBD2 (6 bases). V lost 0 bases to trimming and J lost 1 base, with 11 bases between them. The CDR3 consists of 16 residues. The germline V gene has CDR1 LGHNA and CDR2 YNFKEQ. In nucleotides, the CDR3 is TGTGCCAGCAGCCAAGAGAGGGCTAGCGGCACAGATACGCAGTATTTT. This encodes CASSQERASGTDTQYF.

The V and J genes are TRBV2 and TRBJ1-5; TRBD1 agrees at 9 bases. Germline lookup yields CDR1 SNHLY and CDR2 FYNNEI. Germline trimming cut 7 bases from V and 3 bases from J; bases unmatched to any gene: 4. The CDR3 covers 14 residues. CDR3 sequence: CASNDRGANQPQHF. The CDR3 DNA is TGTGCCAGCAACGACAGGGGGGCCAATCAGCCCCAGCATTTT. The whole variable domain, filled in from reference TRBV2 and TRBJ1-5, reads EPEVTQTPSHQVTQMGQEVILRCVPISNHLYFYWYRQILGQKVEFLVSFYNNEISEKSEIFDDQFSVERPDGSNFTLKIRSTKLEDSAMYFCASNDRGANQPQHFGDGTRLSIL.

This CDR3 reads CASSPLDTSAPLHF. The CDR3 DNA is TGTGCCAGCAGTCCATTGGACACCTCAGCACCCCTCCACTTT. The chain combines TRBV28 with TRBJ1-6; possibly TRBD1 for D (5 bases). Trimming removed 5 bases from V and 11 bases from J, with 16 bases in between. Germline V gene data show CDR1 as MDHEN and CDR2 as SYDVKM. The CDR3 length is 14 residues. The full variable domain, its missing parts supplied by reference TRBV28 and TRBJ1-6, is DVKVTQSSRYLVKRTGEKVFLECVQDMDHENMFWYRQDPGLGLRLIYFSYDVKMKEKGDIPEGYSVSREKKERFSLILESASTNQTSMYLCASSPLDTSAPLHFGNGTRLTVT.